The rows below give T cell receptor beta chains drawn from one sample of a study of shared clonotypes between healthy human individuals. Profiled with immunoSEQ multiplex PCR; TCRdb holds only in-frame clones, not every one. The table shows over 850,000 clones, with approximately 78% occurring only once. Sequencing was performed on memory CD4+ T cells from PBMCs. The source of these receptors is a man aged 18 to 30 in good health. Some clones in this sample may be carry-over from other donors' samples. The CDR3 runs from the conserved cysteine through the conserved F or W. D genes are given only for firm matches. Only part of the rows carry a size: once, few, many, or a class if the clone is expanded.

>TRBD2|.|TRBV5-8|TRBJ2-7
TGTGCCAGCAGCTTGCGGACTAGCGGGAGAGCGACCTACGAGCAGTACTTC
CASSLRTSGRATYEQYF
>TRBD2|.|TRBV5-8|TRBJ2-1
TGTGCCAGCAGCTTGCGGATCGGGCAGCGGACTAGCGGTCACAATGAGCAGTTCTTC
CASSLRIGQRTSGHNEQFF
>TRBD1|.|TRBV7-2|TRBJ2-7
TGTGCCAGCAGCCCCTCCGGGACAGGGATACACGAGCAGTACTTC
CASSPSGTGIHEQYF
>TRBD1|.|TRBV29-1|TRBJ1-2
TGCAGCGGGACACAGGGGGCTTCCTATGGCTACACCTTC
CSGTQGASYGYTF
>TRBD2|.|TRBV4-1|TRBJ2-7
TGCGCCAGCAGCTTGGTACTAGCGGCCGAATACGAGCAGTACTTC
CASSLVLAAEYEQYF
>.|.|TRBV7-9|TRBJ2-5
TGTGCCAGCAGCTTAGATGGGGGGGCGCGTCGAGAGACCCAGTACTTC
CASSLDGGARRETQYF
>TRBD1|.|TRBV6-6|TRBJ1-4
TGTGCCAGCAGTCCAGGACAGGGCGGAAAACTGTTTTTT
CASSPGQGGKLFF
>TRBD2|.|TRBV29-1|TRBJ2-3
TGCAGCGCCTTCGCGGGAGCCACAGATACGCAGTATTTT
CSAFAGATDTQYF
>TRBD2|.|TRBV5-1|TRBJ2-5
TGCGCCAGCAGCTTGGGGCTAGCGGGAGTGGGGGAGACCCAGTACTTC
CASSLGLAGVGETQYF
>.|.|TRBV7-8|TRBJ2-5
TGTGCCAGCAGCTTTAGGGCAGGGCCTACACAAGAGACCCAGTACTTC
CASSFRAGPTQETQYF
>TRBD2|once|TRBV10-2|TRBJ2-1
TGCGCCAGCAGACGCCTTAGCGGGAGCTCCTACAATGAGCAGTTCTTC
CASRRLSGSSYNEQFF
>TRBD1|once|TRBV5-1|TRBJ2-3
TGCGCCAGCAGCATAGGGACAGGGGGCAATACGCAGTATTTT
CASSIGTGGNTQYF
>.|.|TRBV6-6|TRBJ2-7
TGTGCCAGCAGCCACAGGGTTGGCGAGCAGTACTTC
CASSHRVGEQYF
>TRBD2|.|TRBV10-3|TRBJ2-3
TGTGCCATCAGTTATGGGACTAGCGGGACTGGGCCAGATACGCAGTATTTT
CAISYGTSGTGPDTQYF
>.|many|TRBV11-3|TRBJ2-2
TGTGCCAGCAGCTTAGGATTTAGCGGGGAGCTGTTTTTT
CASSLGFSGELFF
>.|.|TRBV6-6|TRBJ2-2
TGTGCCGGAAAACAGGGAACCGCGAACACCGGGGAGCTGTTTTTT
CAGKQGTANTGELFF
>TRBD2|.|TRBV6-6|TRBJ2-7
TGTGCCAGCAAGGCGGGAGGGCTCGACGAGCAGTACTTC
CASKAGGLDEQYF
>.|.|TRBV27|TRBJ1-4
TGTGCCAGCACGGGAGGCAGGGGATCAGTTAATGAAAAACTGTTTTTT
CASTGGRGSVNEKLFF
>.|.|TRBV2|TRBJ1-5
TGTGCCAGCAGTGAAGCGACTTCTACTCAGCCCCAGCATTTT
CASSEATSTQPQHF
>TRBD1|few|TRBV6-6|TRBJ1-2
TGTGCCAGTCAGGCCGCCGGACAGGGGGCCAGTGGCTACACCTTC
CASQAAGQGASGYTF
>.|.|TRBV7-9|TRBJ2-2
TGTGCCAGCAGCTATCTCCCTACACAGGCTACCGGGGAGCTGTTTTTT
CASSYLPTQATGELFF
>.|many|TRBV27|TRBJ1-3
TGTGCCAGCAGTCCCCAAGGCAGGATGTCTGGAAACACCATATATTTT
CASSPQGRMSGNTIYF
>.|.|TRBV19|TRBJ1-4
TGTGCCAGTAGTATAGTCGGTGCAACTAATGAAAAACTGTTTTTT
CASSIVGATNEKLFF
>.|.|TRBV5-1|TRBJ1-5
TGCGCCAGCAGCCCTGGAGAAAATCAGCCCCAGCATTTT
CASSPGENQPQHF
>TRBD2|few|TRBV5-1|TRBJ2-5
TGCGCCAGCAGGGGCGGGAGGGACCAAGAGACCCAGTACTTC
CASRGGRDQETQYF
>TRBD1|.|TRBV28|TRBJ2-3
TGTGCCAGCCGCATCTACCGACAGGGTAGGGCAGATACGCAGTATTTT
CASRIYRQGRADTQYF
>.|.|TRBV29-1|TRBJ1-2
TGCAGCGTCGACGGTTTAGGGGGACCTCGGATGGGCTACACCTTC
CSVDGLGGPRMGYTF